The 3 T cell receptor beta chains given below trace back to one sample, sequenced in a study of cytomegalovirus exposure and HLA in healthy donors. Primers for the PCR totalled 60 Vbeta and 13 Jbeta. TCRdb keeps only in-frame clones here, not all; method: immunoSEQ multiplex PCR. This sample has roughly 89,000 clones, with 65% to 85% found just once. Sequenced: PBMCs. Every receptor here comes from a man aged 18-30 years in good health and CMV-seronegative.

The V and J genes are TRBV4-1 and TRBJ1-4; no reliable D call. This CDR3 has 16 amino acids. Germline CDR1 and CDR2: MGHRA and YSYEKL. Deletions cut 0 bases from V and 7 bases from J, with 15 bases between. CDR3 loop: CASSQDSERRGEKLFF. The CDR3 nucleotides are TGCGCCAGCAGCCAAGACTCAGAGCGCCGGGGTGAAAAACTGTTTTTT.

This sequence joins TRBV25-1 and TRBJ2-5; D gene uncertain. This CDR3 comprises 13 residues. Trimming took 1 base from V and 3 from J, leaving 6 bases between them. CDR1 is MGHDK, CDR2 SYGVNS, per germline. The CDR3, as DNA: TGTGCCAGCAGTGAATCCCCAGAAGAGACCCAGTACTTC. Residues: CASSESPEETQYF. The entire variable domain, with the rest obtained from reference TRBV25-1 and TRBJ2-5, is as follows: EADIYQTPRYLVIGTGKKITLECSQTMGHDKMYWYQQDPGMELHLIHYSYGVNSTEKGDLSSESTVSRIRTEHFPLTLESARPSHTSQYLCASSESPEETQYFGPGTRLLVL.

The chain joins TRBV11-2 to TRBJ2-4; TRBD1 might be the D (6 bases). The length of the CDR3 is 13 residues. Trimming took 1 base from V and 5 from J, leaving 6 bases between them. CDR1 is SGHAT and CDR2 is FQNNGV in the germline V gene. The CDR3 nucleotides read TGTGCCAGCAGCTTAGGACAGGAAAACATTCAGTACTTC. Amino acids: CASSLGQENIQYF.